This TCR beta chain was profiled in a study of cytomegalovirus exposure and HLA in healthy donors. With 60 Vbeta and 13 Jbeta primers, the PCR was carried out. Libraries were prepared by immunoSEQ multiplex PCR; TCRdb keeps only in-frame clonotypes and omits some of them. The sample shows 200,000 to 250,000 clones, about 80% of them seen only once. The origin of this receptor is a young man in good health and CMV-seronegative. Source material: PBMCs.

The CDR3 sequence: CAWGQGAGEKLFF. The CDR3 DNA sequence: TGTGCCTGGGGACAGGGGGCGGGGGAAAAACTGTTTTTT. The rearrangement links TRBV30 to TRBJ1-4; 11 bases line up with TRBD1. This CDR3 is built from 13 residues. Germline CDR1 is GTSNPN and CDR2 is SVGIG (reference sequence). The V segment lost 5 bases and the J segment 8 bases; nucleotides outside the gene matches: 4.